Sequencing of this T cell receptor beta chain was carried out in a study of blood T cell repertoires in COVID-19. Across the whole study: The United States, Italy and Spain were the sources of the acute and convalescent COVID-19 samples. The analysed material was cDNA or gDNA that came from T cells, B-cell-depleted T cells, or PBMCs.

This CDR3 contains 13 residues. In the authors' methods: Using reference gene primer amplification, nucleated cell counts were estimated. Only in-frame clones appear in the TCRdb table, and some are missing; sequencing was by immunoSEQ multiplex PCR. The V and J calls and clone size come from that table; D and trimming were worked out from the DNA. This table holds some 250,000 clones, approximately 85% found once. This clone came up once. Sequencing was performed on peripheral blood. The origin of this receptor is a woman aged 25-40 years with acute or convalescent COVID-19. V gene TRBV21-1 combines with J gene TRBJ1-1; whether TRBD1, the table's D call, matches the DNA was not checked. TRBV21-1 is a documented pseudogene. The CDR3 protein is CASSNDSNTEAFF. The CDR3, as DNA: TGTGCCAGCAGCAACGACAGCAACACTGAAGCTTTCTTT.